The rows below give T cell receptor beta chains drawn from one sample of a study of T cell repertoires in cytomegalovirus infection. TCRdb fed the reads into MiXCR, producing one record per CDR3 protein. The sample includes 800,000 to 950,000 distinct CDR3 sequences, around a third seen only once; the top ten take 9.5% to 15%. Their specific antigens are unknown. The sequences come from cultured CD8+ T cells from PBMCs, collected from culture after CMV antigen stimulation. These receptors came from a human donor in good health (CMV status not recorded). Some clones in this sample may be carry-over from other donors' samples. The CDR3 runs from the conserved cysteine through the conserved F or W. D genes are given only for firm matches. A row's size may be missing; if present it is once, few, many or a size class.

>TRBV6-1|NA|TRBJ2-7|NA
CASSEALNYEQYF
TGTGCCAGCAGTGAAGCGCTGAACTACGAGCAGTACTTC
>TRBV27|TRBD1|TRBJ2-2|few
CASTPRGGQGATGELFF
TGTGCCAGCACCCCAAGGGGGGGACAGGGGGCGACCGGGGAGCTGTTTTTT
>TRBV7-9|TRBD1|TRBJ2-1|once
CASSLSRDRGNNEQFF
TGTGCCAGCAGCTTAAGCCGGGACAGGGGGAACAATGAGCAGTTCTTC
>TRBV12-3/TRBV12-4|NA|TRBJ2-7|many
CASSPEGPIEQYF
TGTGCCAGCAGTCCAGAGGGACCGATCGAGCAGTACTTC
>TRBV27|NA|TRBJ1-1|NA
CASSFSRDTEAFF
TGTGCCAGCAGTTTCAGCAGGGACACTGAAGCTTTCTTT
>TRBV24-1|NA|TRBJ2-2|NA
CATSGVSHGELFF
TGTGCCACCAGTGGGGTCTCACACGGGGAGCTGTTTTTT
>TRBV7-8|TRBD2|TRBJ2-3|many
CASSLLGAGGRTDTQYF
TGTGCCAGCAGCTTACTAGGAGCGGGGGGCCGCACAGATACGCAGTATTTT
>TRBV20-1|TRBD1|TRBJ2-5|few
CSARARDRRWETQYF
TGCAGTGCTAGAGCCCGGGACAGGAGGTGGGAGACCCAGTACTTC
>TRBV11-2|NA|TRBJ1-2|NA
CASSLDPGGYVDYGYTF
TGTGCCAGCAGCTTAGACCCTGGGGGTTATGTGGACTATGGCTACACCTTC
>TRBV9|NA|TRBJ1-1|NA
CASSFRDTLGTEAFF
TGTGCCAGCAGCTTCCGGGACACCCTGGGGACTGAAGCTTTCTTT
>TRBV14|NA|TRBJ1-2|few
CASSARGLNTDRFTF
TGTGCCAGCAGCGCTCGGGGACTAAATACAGATCGGTTCACCTTC
>TRBV6-2/TRBV6-3|NA|TRBJ2-3|NA
CVSTSRAGGPTDTQYF
TGTGTCAGCACTAGTCGAGCCGGGGGGCCGACAGATACGCAGTATTTT